A single sample is the source of the 16 T cell receptor beta chains below, sequenced in a study of blood T cells in healthy people across ages. With a J-beta primer mix and a sample-barcoded 5' primer, a second PCR ran roughly 6 to 12 cycles. TCRdb re-derived calls from the 5' RACE reads in MiXCR, one entry per CDR3 protein. Of 980,000 or so distinct CDR3 sequences in the sample, roughly 50% were seen once. The material sequenced was blood. The receptor set was obtained from a man aged 30-40 years in good health.

The rearrangement uses TRBV4-3 and TRBJ2-1; TRBD1 matches at 10 bases. Per the germline V gene, CDR1 is LGHNA and CDR2 is YSLEER. Trimming cost V 5 bases and J 6 bases; bases outside gene matches: 13. CDR3 length equals 17 residues. The CDR3 bases are TGCGCCAGCAGCTTTCAAACCGGGACAGGGGCCCTCAATGAGCAGTTCTTC. Amino acid sequence: CASSFQTGTGALNEQFF.

This clonotype was picked up a small number of times. V and J are TRBV6-5 and TRBJ2-3, with D uncertain. The CDR3 runs to 13 residues. V was clipped by 0 bases and J by 3 bases, with 4 bases between them. Germline values: CDR1 MNHEY, CDR2 SVGAGI. CDR3 in DNA: TGTGCCAGCAGTTACTCCAAGACAGATACGCAGTATTTT. Encoded protein: CASSYSKTDTQYF.

The chain combines TRBV5-1 with TRBJ2-1; 9 positions match TRBD1. Germline V gene data show CDR1 as SGHRS and CDR2 as YFSETQ. V lost 5 bases and J lost 6; bases outside the gene matches: 12. The CDR3 totals 16 residues. In DNA form, the CDR3 reads TGCGCCAGCAGTTGGACAGGGACAGGGATAGGCAATGAGCAGTTCTTC. The encoded protein is CASSWTGTGIGNEQFF.

This chain joins TRBV5-1 and TRBJ1-6; D is ambiguous. Deletions cut 4 bases from V and 14 bases from J, with 19 bases between. The length of the CDR3 is 14 residues. CDR1 and CDR2 from the germline V gene are SGHRS and YFSETQ. The CDR3 protein is CASSTTDGLVSLHF. The CDR3 region has the DNA TGCGCCAGCAGCACGACGGACGGATTGGTGTCCCTCCACTTT.

CDR3 amino acids: CASSSRRTSGGADTQYF. Here the CDR3 DNA reads TGTGCCAGCAGCTCCCGGAGGACTAGCGGGGGGGCAGATACGCAGTATTTT. This chain joins TRBV7-2 and TRBJ2-3; TRBD2 matches 15 bases. The J segment lost 4 bases and the V segment lost 4 bases, leaving 6 bases of the junction unmatched. From germline, CDR1 is SGHTA and CDR2 FQGNSA. The CDR3 sequence is 17 residues long.

This clonotype came up a few times. This chain links TRBV9 with TRBJ1-6; TRBD1 matches at 9 bases. Germline lookup yields CDR1 SGDLS and CDR2 YYNGEE. The CDR3 extends over 17 amino acids. V shed 3 bases and J 7 bases; nucleotides not matched to a gene: 11. This CDR3 reads CASSATGGAELNSPLHF. Written as DNA, the CDR3 is TGTGCCAGCAGCGCCACAGGGGGCGCGGAACTAAATTCACCCCTCCACTTT.

The chain joins TRBV28 to TRBJ2-2; no definite D call. CDR1 MDHEN and CDR2 SYDVKM come from the germline V gene. The CDR3 covers 15 residues. V lost 6 bases, J lost 2 bases, and 13 bases lay in between. Written as DNA, the CDR3 is TGTGCCAGCAGCCGCCCGGCAGGCAACACCGGGGAGCTGTTTTTT. This translates into CASSRPAGNTGELFF.

On this clonotype: A read error may explain this, as a much larger clone is one base away. This rearrangement joins TRBV9 to TRBJ1-6; TRBD1 aligns across 7 bases. The CDR3 contains 14 residues. CDR1 and CDR2 from the germline V gene are SGDLS and YYNGEE. CDR3 DNA sequence: TGTGCCGGCAGCCCGCGACAGGGTGCTTCACCCCTCCACTTT. The encoded protein is CAGSPRQGASPLHF.

Of note for this clonotype: This may stem from a read error, because a much larger clone lies one nucleotide away. The V call is TRBV5-1, the J call TRBJ1-2; no definite D call. The germline V gene encodes CDR1 SGHRS and CDR2 YFSETQ. V shed 4 bases and J shed 4 bases, with 14 bases lying between them. The CDR3 contains 14 residues. The CDR3 DNA reads as TGCGCCAGCAGCGTGGATATTAACTTCTATGGCTACACCTTC. Translated: CASSVDINFYGYTF.

This clonotype was counted many times. One end of the junction is discordant with germline, which a read error may explain. This chain links TRBV2 with TRBJ2-7; no definite D call. Germline V gives CDR1 SNHLY, CDR2 FYNNEI. The CDR3 has 11 amino acids. CDR3 nucleotides: TGCGCCAGCAGCGCGAACTACGAGCAGTACTTC. Its translation is CASSANYEQYF.

The count of this clonotype is one. The chain has TRBV5-1 and TRBJ2-1; 8 bases align to TRBD2. This CDR3 comprises 15 residues. The V and J ends lost 6 bases and 4 bases, in that order; junction bases with no gene match: 9. Germline loops: CDR1 SGHRS, CDR2 YFSETQ. CDR3 protein: CASTFGIAGYNEQFF. CDR3 nucleotides: TGCGCCAGCACCTTCGGTATAGCGGGGTACAATGAGCAGTTCTTC.

This chain links TRBV28 with TRBJ2-1; 7 bases are a match to TRBD2. The CDR3 is 16 residues long. Germline V gene lookup returns CDR1 MDHEN and CDR2 SYDVKM. V was pared by 1 base and J by 4 bases, with 7 bases of the junction left unmatched. CDR3 protein: CASSLLSGDTYNEQFF. The CDR3 nucleotides read TGTGCCAGCAGTTTATTAAGCGGGGATACATACAATGAGCAGTTCTTC.

The CDR3 protein is CASSQGRGRVQVNEQFF. CDR3 nucleotide sequence: TGCGCCAGCAGCCAAGGGCGGGGCCGTGTCCAGGTGAATGAGCAGTTCTTC. The rearrangement uses TRBV4-1 and TRBJ2-1; D is perhaps TRBD2 (6 bases). The CDR3 is 17 amino acids. Germline-derived CDR1 and CDR2 are MGHRA and YSYEKL. Trimming cost V 1 base and J 7 bases, with 20 bases left between them.

The chain employs TRBV7-2 and TRBJ2-4; the D is unclear. This CDR3 contains 13 residues. Trimming stripped 5 bases from V and 0 bases from J, with 5 bases between. Germline V gives CDR1 SGHTA, CDR2 FQGNSA. The CDR3 DNA reads as TGTGCCAGCAGCGTAAAAGCCAAAAACATTCAGTACTTC. It yields the protein CASSVKAKNIQYF.

This sequence joins TRBV3-1 and TRBJ1-2; D gene ambiguous. The length of the CDR3 is 16 residues. Germline values: CDR1 LGHDT, CDR2 YNNKEL (reference sequence). V dropped 0 bases and J dropped 4 bases, with 15 bases sitting between them. The CDR3 reads CASSQEWSGGSYGYTF. CDR3 nucleotides: TGTGCCAGCAGCCAAGAGTGGTCAGGCGGGTCCTATGGCTACACCTTC. The full variable domain, in which reference TRBV3-1 and TRBJ1-2 provide the parts outside the CDR3, is DTAVSQTPKYLVTQMGNDKSIKCEQNLGHDTMYWYKQDSKKFLKIMFSYNNKELIINETVPNRFSPKSPDKAHLNLHINSLELGDSAVYFCASSQEWSGGSYGYTFGSGTRLTVV.

This clonotype was picked up a small number of times. The chain combines TRBV6-2 or TRBV6-3 with TRBJ2-1; D is unclear. V lost 0 bases and J 1 base, leaving 19 bases between the germline ends. Per the germline V gene, CDR1 is MNHEY and CDR2 is SVGEGT. The CDR3 loop spans 19 amino acids. CDR3: CASSYSRLDNAQSYNEQFF. As DNA, the CDR3 is TGTGCCAGCAGTTACTCGAGACTCGATAACGCCCAATCCTACAATGAGCAGTTCTTC.